This TCR beta chain was identified in a study of shared clonotypes between healthy human individuals (dated by TCRdb to the early 2020s). The study in broad terms: The cohort comprised a couple of women and a few men aged 18 to 49 years. Per donor, three plates each were used for CD4 naive and CD4 memory, two for CD8 naive, and one for CD8 memory. To estimate repertoire size and how much clonotype sharing occurs between individuals, the study deeply sequenced the blood TCR repertoires of several healthy adults. To increase sequencing depth and limit assay-specific biases, different laboratories used diverse techniques to prepare libraries and sequence TCR repertoires. Each donor's leukapheresis produced roughly between about 0.9 and 9.5 billion PBMCs. Here is what the overall study found, with its caveats: Incomplete sequencing was indicated by rarefaction of sorted-subset datasets, despite the large sequencing depth. Naive subsets generally had larger estimated clonotype richness than memory subsets did. Higher generation probabilities were observed for clonotypes shared by all four sorted-subset donors than for non-shared clonotypes. Only blood was sampled, and tissue TCR repertoires likely differ from those in blood. When a handful of donors were compared, the shared fraction of clonotypes was approximately 5% for naive CD4, 3% to 4% for naive CD8, more than 2% for memory CD4, and 0.35% to 0.4% for memory CD8. Pairwise subsampling led to the expectation that sequencing depth would affect the degree of clonotype sharing among donors. The genetic and exposure-history diversity represented was limited by the small number of donors.

Concerning this clone itself: Its binding antigen is unknown. It has no much larger one-base neighbor in the sample; base qualities were not kept.

TCR CDR3 regions were amplified from genomic DNA by multiplex PCR using the deep immunoSEQ assay. Genomic DNA extracted from each cell subset was distributed evenly over all wells of several immunoSEQ 96-well plates, and each plate served as one replicate. For sorted subsets, about 200 ng genomic DNA, equal to tens of thousands of T cell genomes, was loaded into each replicate PCR. Purified libraries were quantified with a Qubit 3.0 fluorometer, sized on a Bioanalyzer 2100, and re-quantified with the KAPA Library Quantification kit. Each immunoSEQ 96-well plate was sequenced on its own single-read 150-cycle Illumina NextSeq 550 flow cell. The paper's processing steps were these. Because the immunoSEQ output included only junctional sequences and no quality scores, the filtering could not be the same as the filtering used for full-length reads. To assign V/J genes and CDR3, sequences were annotated against IMGT germline references using PyIR, a Python wrapper for IgBLAST v1.9. Reads were removed for weak V/J assignments (E-value above 1e-6), missing CDR3, stop codons, out-of-frame junctions, or ambiguous translated residues. V3J clonotypes were defined as sequences sharing an identical inferred V gene, J gene, and CDR3 amino acid sequence. The percentage overlap between two repertoires was calculated by dividing the number of shared unique clonotypes by the size of the smaller repertoire. RTK rarefaction, the Chao1 estimator, and Recon v2.1 estimates of unobserved clonotypes were used to assess repertoire richness. Generation probabilities for all TCRbeta clonotypes obtained by the gDNA method from a handful of donors were computed using OLGA. Sourced from immuneACCESS, this table was stored by TCRdb with only in-frame sequences that have V and J called. A share of the clones is absent; for the studies checked, an unresolved V gene accounts for under half, and the remainder has no known explanation. V and J calls and clone size are given by that table; D and trimming were obtained from the DNA. The sample profile shows about 1.9 million clones; roughly 93% of them were found once. The ten largest make up around 1.7% of the sample.

For the CD8 naive samples, CD45RO-negative cells were positively selected for CCR7, yielding a CD45RA+CCR7+ population from which TemRA cells were excluded. The donors were healthy, HIV-negative adults who had no recently reported acute infections or vaccinations. All donors were Caucasian adults living in Nashville, Tennessee, USA. Blood was collected by leukapheresis, and PBMCs were isolated by Ficoll-Histopaque density gradient centrifugation and then cryopreserved in liquid nitrogen vapor phase. Purity and quantity of every magnetically sorted T cell population were checked by analytical flow cytometry. Genomic DNA was isolated from every sorted fraction and measured by UV absorbance on a Nanodrop 2000c. Sequenced: naive CD8+ T cells from PBMCs. Per the publication, the cell subset or site label means: CD45RA+CCR7+. The TCR was taken from a man aged 18-30 years in good health. Some clones in this sample may be carry-over from other donors' samples.

The nucleotide sequence reads as follows: TGTGCCAGTAGGACGGGAGACTTGCCAGATACGCAGTATTTT. Its translation reads: CASRTGDLPDTQYF. This sequence uses TRBV19 and TRBJ2-3; a tentative D call is TRBD2 (6 bases match). V and J are truncated by 6 bases and 4 bases respectively, leaving an intervening sequence of 14 bases. CDR1 and CDR2 are read off the germline V gene (reference sequence) as LNHDA and SQIVND. Including cysteine and phenylalanine, the CDR3 has 14 amino acids. The only DNA kept is the CDR3, 42 bases in frame from the first base.